These 29 T cell receptor beta chains came from one sample sequenced in a study of blood T cell repertoires in COVID-19. Only in-frame clones appear in the TCRdb table, and some are missing; sequencing was by immunoSEQ multiplex PCR. The sample consists of nearly 400,000 clones, over 85% of them appearing once. The sequenced material came from PBMCs or T cells enriched from blood (not recorded which). Receptor source: a woman in her 30s who had recovered from COVID-19.

Here the CDR3 reads CSVVTGRYEQYF. CDR3 sequence (DNA): TGCAGCGTTGTGACAGGGCGGTACGAGCAGTACTTC. This rearrangement joins TRBV29-1 to TRBJ2-7, with 7 bases that match TRBD1. The CDR3 covers 12 residues. V lost 4 bases and J lost 4; bases outside the gene matches: 4. Germline V gene sequence: CDR1 SQVTM, CDR2 ANQGSEA.

V is TRBV4-1 and J is TRBJ2-7; no reliable D call. The CDR3 runs to 12 residues. V gave up 3 bases and J gave up 3 bases, with 6 bases separating them. Germline loops: CDR1 MGHRA, CDR2 YSYEKL. CDR3 in amino acids: CASSQSYYEQYF. The CDR3 nucleotides read TGCGCCAGCAGCCAGTCCTACTACGAGCAGTACTTC.

This clone appeared a few times. For the CDR3, the DNA is TGCGCCAGCAGCCAAGTAGCGACTACCTACGAGCAGTACTTC. It specifies CASSQVATTYEQYF. The chain combines TRBV4-1 with TRBJ2-7; TRBD2 might be the D (5 bases). V was cut by 1 base and J by 2 bases, with 9 bases left in between. The CDR3 spans 14 residues. Germline V gene lookup returns CDR1 MGHRA and CDR2 YSYEKL.

The chain combines TRBV24-1 with TRBJ2-1; weak D call: TRBD1 (5 bases). The V gene's germline CDR1 is KGHDR and CDR2 SFDVKD. This CDR3 contains 15 residues. Trimming removed 5 bases at V and 6 bases at J, with 16 bases between. The CDR3 here is CATSAPGKGRNEQFF. The CDR3 DNA reads TGTGCCACCAGTGCTCCAGGGAAGGGTCGCAATGAGCAGTTCTTC.

The chain uses TRBV3-1 (or the pseudogene TRBV3-2) and TRBJ1-4; a possible D gene is TRBD1 (5 bases). The CDR3 totals 14 residues. CDR1 is LGHDT, CDR2 YNNKEL, per germline (reference sequence). Trimming stripped 0 bases from V and 7 bases from J, with 9 bases between. CDR3 residues: CASSQDRVGEKLFF. As DNA, the CDR3 is TGTGCCAGCAGCCAAGACAGGGTGGGTGAAAAACTGTTTTTT.

This clone has just one count. CDR3 DNA sequence: TGTGCCAGCAGCACCCGGACAAGACTAGCCAAAAACATTCAGTACTTC. Translation gives CASSTRTRLAKNIQYF. The chain recombines TRBV9 with TRBJ2-4; TRBD1 is a possible D gene (5 bases). The V gene lost 4 bases and the J gene lost 0 bases, with 14 bases spanning the gap. The CDR3 is made up of 16 amino acids. Per the germline V gene, CDR1 is SGDLS and CDR2 is YYNGEE. The full variable domain, its missing parts supplied by reference TRBV9 and TRBJ2-4, is DSGVTQTPKHLITATGQRVTLRCSPRSGDLSVYWYQQSLDQGLQFLIQYYNGEERAKGNILERFSAQQFPDLHSELNLSSLELGDSALYFCASSTRTRLAKNIQYFGAGTRLSVL.

J is TRBJ1-2 and V is TRBV5-4; a possible D gene is TRBD1 (6 bases). The germline V gene encodes CDR1 SGHNT and CDR2 YYREEE (reference sequence). V lost 4 bases and J lost 1, with 11 bases in between. The CDR3 extends over 14 amino acids. CDR3 nucleotides: TGTGCCAGCAGCCGGGACACGGTTAACTATGGCTACACCTTC. Amino acid sequence: CASSRDTVNYGYTF.

The V gene is TRBV4-1, the J gene TRBJ2-3; 11 positions agree with TRBD2. The CDR3 loop spans 16 amino acids. Germline V CDR1 and CDR2: MGHRA, YSYEKL. Losses at the gene ends were 3 bases for V and 0 bases for J; bases not matched to a gene: 2. Here the CDR3 DNA reads TGCGCCAGCAGCCATTTAGCGGGAGGGAGCACAGATACGCAGTATTTT. It codes for CASSHLAGGSTDTQYF.

V is TRBV11-1 and J is TRBJ2-7, with D perhaps matching TRBD1 (5 bases). This CDR3 spans 14 amino acids. V lost 3 bases and J 5 bases, leaving 14 bases between the germline ends. Germline values: CDR1 SGHAT, CDR2 FQDESV (reference sequence). The CDR3 loop is CASSFLGVGDEQYF. In DNA, the CDR3 is TGTGCCAGCAGCTTCTTAGGGGTCGGCGACGAGCAGTACTTC.

Concerning this clone: The identical CDR3 is also encoded by other nucleotide sequences in the sample. The V call is TRBV18, the J call TRBJ1-4, with TRBD1 matching 9 bases. The ends lost 0 bases at V and 8 bases at J; junction bases unmatched: 1. The CDR3 sequence is 14 residues long. CDR1 and CDR2 (germline): KGHSH, LQKENI. CDR3 in amino acids: CASSPPGTGEKLFF. The CDR3, as DNA: TGTGCCAGCTCACCACCGGGGACAGGGGAAAAACTGTTTTTT.

This clone is a singleton in its sample. The CDR3 reads CASSQEGLGRGYTF. The CDR3 DNA is TGCGCCAGCAGCCAAGAAGGGTTAGGGAGAGGCTACACCTTC. J is TRBJ1-2 and V is TRBV4-3; D not resolved. CDR1 is LGHNA and CDR2 is YSLEER in the germline V gene. Trimming took off 0 bases at V and 8 bases at J, with 13 bases between the two ends. The CDR3 spans 14 residues.

The J gene is TRBJ2-2, the V gene TRBV4-2; 8 bases match TRBD1. The CDR3 has 18 amino acids. CDR1 and CDR2 from the germline V gene are LGHNA and YNFKEQ. The junction had 12 bases not matched to a gene; V was cut back by 2 bases and J by 4 bases. The CDR3 region has the DNA TGTGCCAGCAGCCAACCCCGGGACAGGCTTACATCCACCGGGGAGCTGTTTTTT. Protein product: CASSQPRDRLTSTGELFF.

The J gene is TRBJ2-1, the V gene TRBV19, with 13 bases identical to TRBD2. The CDR3 covers 17 residues. Germline trimming cut 3 bases from V and 4 bases from J; bases unmatched to any gene: 6. Looked up from germline, CDR1 is LNHDA and CDR2 is SQIVND (reference sequence). CDR3 amino acids: CASSISGLAGWYNEQFF. CDR3 DNA sequence: TGTGCCAGTAGTATCTCGGGACTAGCGGGATGGTACAATGAGCAGTTCTTC. The full variable domain, with the rest looked up from reference TRBV19 and TRBJ2-1, is DGGITQSPKYLFRKEGQNVTLSCEQNLNHDAMYWYRQDPGQGLRLIYYSQIVNDFQKGDIAEGYSVSREKKESFPLTVTSAQKNPTAFYLCASSISGLAGWYNEQFFGPGTRLTVL.

This rearrangement joins TRBV6-2 or TRBV6-3 to TRBJ1-5; 7 positions match TRBD1. Germline CDR1 is MNHEY and CDR2 is SVGEGT. J gave up 2 bases and V 6 bases, and 10 bases lay outside the gene matches. This CDR3 region has 16 residues. The CDR3 DNA reads TGTGCCAGCAGCCCTGAGAGGGGGCGCGGCAATCAGCCCCAGCATTTT. It is translated as CASSPERGRGNQPQHF.

The rearrangement joins TRBV2 to TRBJ1-4; TRBD1 agrees at 9 bases. Germline CDR1 SNHLY, CDR2 FYNNEI. V dropped 3 bases and J dropped 7; count of bases not matched to a gene: 3. CDR3 size: 14 residues. This CDR3 reads CASSEDRGVEKLFF. CDR3 bases: TGTGCCAGCAGTGAGGACAGGGGAGTTGAAAAACTGTTTTTT.

This clone was picked up one time. The chain has TRBV23-1 and TRBJ2-7, with D unclear. TRBV23-1 has ORF status, its function being uncertain. The CDR3 totals 17 residues. Deletions cut 4 bases from V and 4 bases from J, with 23 bases between. CDR3 residues: CASSPNYWALREYEQYF. The DNA of the CDR3 is TGCGCCAGCAGTCCCAATTATTGGGCTCTCCGCGAGTACGAGCAGTACTTC.

About this clone itself: Other DNA sequences of this sample code for an identical CDR3. The V and J genes are TRBV7-9 and TRBJ1-4, with D perhaps TRBD1 (6 bases). CDR3 length equals 15 residues. Germline V gene lookup returns CDR1 SEHNR and CDR2 FQNEAQ (reference sequence). Deletions cut 1 base from V and 3 bases from J, with 9 bases between. CDR3 protein: CASSLGAGANEKLFF. The CDR3, as DNA: TGTGCCAGCAGCTTAGGGGCAGGGGCTAATGAAAAACTGTTTTTT.

The rearrangement uses TRBV5-6 and TRBJ2-3; 12 bases agree with TRBD2. This CDR3 is 16 amino acids long. V trimming: 3 bases; J trimming: 1 base; junction bases outside the gene matches: 3. Germline lookup yields CDR1 SGHDT and CDR2 YYEEEE. The CDR3 DNA reads as TGTGCCAGCAGCTACCGACTAGCGGGAGGCACAGATACGCAGTATTTT. This codes for CASSYRLAGGTDTQYF.

The rearrangement links TRBV27 to TRBJ1-4; D unresolved. The germline V gene encodes CDR1 MNHEY and CDR2 SMNVEV (reference sequence). Trimming cost V 2 bases and J 7 bases, with 14 bases left between them. This CDR3 region has 15 residues. The CDR3 bases are TGTGCCAGCAGTTTACGGAGGGCCCCCGGTGAAAAACTGTTTTTT. Translation: CASSLRRAPGEKLFF.

This rearrangement joins TRBV9 to TRBJ1-1; 9 nucleotides line up with TRBD1. V was clipped by 3 bases and J by 3 bases; unmatched bases: 6. Germline V lookup: CDR1 SGDLS, CDR2 YYNGEE. The CDR3 runs to 15 residues. The chain's CDR3 is CASSDPGQGDTEAFF. The CDR3 DNA reads TGTGCCAGCAGCGACCCGGGACAGGGCGACACTGAAGCTTTCTTT.

CDR3 protein: CASRARAGTGLAYEQYF. CDR3 DNA: TGTGCCAGTAGAGCACGCGCCGGGACAGGGCTCGCCTACGAGCAGTACTTC. The chain is built from TRBV19 and TRBJ2-7, with 9 bases that match TRBD1. The germline gives CDR1 LNHDA, CDR2 SQIVND (reference sequence). J gave up 2 bases and V 6 bases, and 14 bases lay outside the gene matches. The CDR3 spans 17 residues.

The chain is built from TRBV2 and TRBJ1-5, with D possibly being TRBD1 (5 bases). The CDR3 totals 15 residues. Trimming left V 3 bases short and J 3 bases short, with 12 bases between. The germline V gene has CDR1 SNHLY and CDR2 FYNNEI. The CDR3 sequence: CASSDPRVANQPQHF. The CDR3 DNA is TGTGCCAGCAGTGACCCCAGGGTGGCCAATCAGCCCCAGCATTTT. The full variable domain, with the rest looked up from reference TRBV2 and TRBJ1-5, is EPEVTQTPSHQVTQMGQEVILRCVPISNHLYFYWYRQILGQKVEFLVSFYNNEISEKSEIFDDQFSVERPDGSNFTLKIRSTKLEDSAMYFCASSDPRVANQPQHFGDGTRLSIL.

The CDR3 DNA reads as TGTGCCAGCAGCTTAGGCAGCTCTGGAAACACCATATATTTT. Its protein is CASSLGSSGNTIYF. This chain links TRBV7-3 with TRBJ1-3; the D is unclear. The germline CDR1 and CDR2 sequences are SGHTA and FQGTGA. V lost 2 bases and J 0 bases, leaving 5 bases between the germline ends. The CDR3 runs 14 residues.

CDR3 bases: TGTGCCACCAGCCTAGGACAGGGAAGCAATCAGCCCCAGCATTTT. Translating it yields CATSLGQGSNQPQHF. This chain uses TRBV15 with TRBJ1-5, with 8 bases lining up with TRBD1. The V segment lost 5 bases and the J segment 1 base; nucleotides outside the gene matches: 4. Per germline, CDR1 LNHNV and CDR2 YYDKDF (reference sequence). The CDR3 spans 15 residues.

The chain uses TRBV9 and TRBJ2-3; 10 nucleotides agree with TRBD1. Per germline, CDR1 SGDLS and CDR2 YYNGEE. The CDR3 extends over 14 amino acids. The trim removed 2 bases at V and 5 bases at J, leaving 2 bases unmatched. As DNA, the CDR3 is TGTGCCAGCAGCGTGGGGACAGGGGTAGATACGCAGTATTTT. This gives the protein CASSVGTGVDTQYF.

This clone was observed once. The chain couples TRBV10-3 to TRBJ1-2; 7 nucleotides line up with TRBD1. V shed 3 bases and J 8 bases; nucleotides not matched to a gene: 6. Germline CDR1 is ENHRY and CDR2 is SYGVKD. The CDR3 has 13 amino acids. The CDR3 DNA sequence: TGTGCCATCAGTGACCTAACAGGGGACGGCTACACCTTC. This sequence encodes CAISDLTGDGYTF.

This clone was picked up one time. This chain joins TRBV12-5 and TRBJ2-1; TRBD2 agrees at 8 bases. The J segment lost 12 bases and the V segment lost 9 bases, leaving 10 bases of the junction unmatched. The CDR3 has 12 residues. Looked up from germline, CDR1 is LGHNT and CDR2 is FRNRAP. CDR3 nucleotide sequence: TGTGCTAGCCGAATTCGGGAGGGCCTGCAGTTCTTC. This sequence encodes CASRIREGLQFF.

V is TRBV5-1 and J is TRBJ2-2; 8 bases are a match to TRBD1. CDR3 size: 14 residues. In germline, CDR1 is SGHRS, CDR2 YFSETQ. V shed 4 bases and J 4 bases; nucleotides not matched to a gene: 3. The CDR3 loop reads CASSGQGGTGELFF. The DNA of the CDR3 is TGCGCCAGCAGCGGACAGGGCGGCACCGGGGAGCTGTTTTTT.

The rearrangement links TRBV4-3 to TRBJ2-1, with D uncertain. CDR1 is LGHNA and CDR2 is YSLEER in the germline V gene. Trimming shortened V by 4 bases and J by 0 bases, and 16 bases separated the two germline ends. The CDR3 extends over 17 amino acids. The CDR3 nucleotides read TGCGCCAGCAGCCTAGAAAGTTGGCAGGACTCCTACAATGAGCAGTTCTTC. This translates into CASSLESWQDSYNEQFF.